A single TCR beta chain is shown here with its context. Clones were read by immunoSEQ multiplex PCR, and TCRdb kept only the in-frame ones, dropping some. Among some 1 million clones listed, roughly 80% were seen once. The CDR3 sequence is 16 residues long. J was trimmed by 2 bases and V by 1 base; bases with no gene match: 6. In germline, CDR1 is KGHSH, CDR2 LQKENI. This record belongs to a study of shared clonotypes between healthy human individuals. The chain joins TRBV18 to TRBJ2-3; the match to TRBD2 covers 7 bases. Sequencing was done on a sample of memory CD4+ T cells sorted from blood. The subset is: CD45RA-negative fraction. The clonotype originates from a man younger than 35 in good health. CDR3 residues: CASSPLLAEVTDTQYF. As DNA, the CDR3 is TGTGCCAGCTCACCACTTCTAGCGGAGGTCACAGATACGCAGTATTTT.